A single sample is the source of the 30 T cell receptor beta chains below, sequenced in a study of T cell repertoires in cytomegalovirus infection. Their antigen targets remain unknown. MiXCR, run by TCRdb on the reads, gives a single entry per CDR3 protein. The sample yields nearly 700,000 distinct CDR3 sequences, roughly 36% seen once. Material: cultured PBMCs, obtained from culture after CMV antigen stimulation. All receptors derive from a human donor in good health (CMV status not recorded). Some clones in this sample may be carry-over from other donors' samples.

This clonotype turned up a few times. The V gene is TRBV15, the J gene TRBJ2-3; possible D gene TRBD1, 6 bases. The germline CDR1 and CDR2 sequences are LNHNV and YYDKDF (reference sequence). The CDR3 loop spans 14 amino acids. V was clipped by 4 bases and J by 9 bases, with 17 bases between them. CDR3 DNA sequence: TGTGCCACCAGCACCGACACCAGGGGAACCACGCAGTATTTT. Translating gives CATSTDTRGTTQYF.

This clonotype was detected only a few times. V usage is TRBV20-1 and J usage is TRBJ1-6; TRBD1 matches at 8 bases. CDR1 and CDR2 (germline): DFQATT, SNEGSKA (reference sequence). The CDR3 runs 14 residues. V lost 6 bases, J lost 8 bases, and 9 bases stayed unmatched. The CDR3 loop is CSARPTGGYSPLHF. CDR3 bases: TGCAGTGCCCGACCCACAGGGGGATATTCACCCCTCCACTTT.

V gene TRBV12-3 or TRBV12-4 combines with J gene TRBJ2-7; 11 bases map to TRBD1. This CDR3 contains 14 residues. V lost 4 bases, J lost 3 bases, and 2 bases stayed unmatched. This CDR3 reads CASSWGTGGYEQYF. The CDR3 bases are TGTGCCAGCAGTTGGGGGACAGGGGGCTACGAGCAGTACTTC.

The gene calls are TRBV19 and TRBJ1-1; a possible D gene is TRBD1 (5 bases). CDR1 is LNHDA, CDR2 SQIVND, per germline (reference sequence). The length of the CDR3 is 13 residues. Trimming stripped 4 bases from V and 4 bases from J, with 10 bases between. CDR3 region: CASSTGQSTEAFF. The CDR3 DNA is TGTGCCAGTAGTACAGGGCAGAGCACTGAAGCTTTCTTT.

The chain links TRBV6-2 or TRBV6-3 to TRBJ2-7; D is unclear. Germline V lookup: CDR1 MNHEY, CDR2 SVGEGT. Trimming stripped 7 bases from V and 2 bases from J, with 15 bases between. The CDR3 has 14 residues. CDR3 sequence: CASIKLKRPYEQYF. Here the CDR3 DNA reads TGTGCCAGCATCAAGCTTAAACGACCCTACGAGCAGTACTTC.

The chain uses TRBV20-1 and TRBJ2-5; D gene unclear. CDR3 length equals 13 residues. Germline V gives CDR1 DFQATT, CDR2 SNEGSKA (reference sequence). The CDR3 region has the DNA TGCAGCGCTCGGAGAAACCAAAAAGAGACCCAGTACTTC. This sequence encodes CSARRNQKETQYF.

This clonotype appeared a few times. J is TRBJ1-2 and V is TRBV7-2; 7 bases are shared with TRBD1. V trimming: 5 bases; J trimming: 8 bases; junction bases outside the gene matches: 5. Germline loops: CDR1 SGHTA, CDR2 FQGNSA. The CDR3 extends over 12 amino acids. CDR3 DNA: TGTGCCAGCAGCCCCAGGGGGGGCGGCTACACCTTC. This codes for CASSPRGGGYTF.

The J gene is TRBJ2-7, the V gene TRBV18; TRBD1 matches at 9 bases. This CDR3 is built from 15 residues. In germline, CDR1 is KGHSH, CDR2 LQKENI. J was trimmed by 5 bases and V by 3 bases; bases with no gene match: 8. The CDR3 sequence: CASSPLRDRDDEQYF. In nucleotides, the CDR3 is TGTGCCAGCTCACCGCTCCGGGACAGGGACGACGAGCAGTACTTC.

The chain links TRBV27 to TRBJ2-5; D might be TRBD1 (5 bases). Trimming shortened V by 0 bases and J by 5 bases, and 10 bases separated the two germline ends. Per germline, CDR1 MNHEY and CDR2 SMNVEV (reference sequence). The CDR3 runs to 14 residues. The CDR3 DNA is TGTGCCAGCAGTTTATCGGCAGGGTTTGAGACCCAGTACTTC. Amino acids: CASSLSAGFETQYF.

This clonotype was seen a handful of times. The rearrangement joins TRBV7-9 to TRBJ1-2; no clear D. From germline, CDR1 is SEHNR and CDR2 FQNEAQ (reference sequence). V was trimmed by 0 bases and J by 4 bases, leaving 9 bases between them. This CDR3 is built from 14 residues. The CDR3 sequence: CASSLATVSYGYTF. DNA of the CDR3: TGTGCCAGCAGCTTAGCCACAGTTTCCTATGGCTACACCTTC.

The rearrangement links TRBV7-9 to TRBJ1-6; D call uncertain. There are 12 residues in the CDR3. From germline, CDR1 is SEHNR and CDR2 FQNEAQ (reference sequence). V lost 5 bases, J lost 13 bases, and 12 bases lay in between. The CDR3 DNA follows: TGTGCCAGCAGCCCGCAATACGTCCCCCTCCACTTT. Its protein product is CASSPQYVPLHF. The variable domain in full, completed from reference TRBV7-9 and TRBJ1-6, reads DTGVSQNPRHKITKRGQNVTFRCDPISEHNRLYWYRQTLGQGPEFLTYFQNEAQLEKSRLLSDRFSAERPKGSFSTLEIQRTEQGDSAMYLCASSPQYVPLHFGNGTRLTVT.

This clonotype came up many times. The chain joins TRBV7-8 to TRBJ1-6; 8 bases align to TRBD1. V lost 2 bases and J lost 11; bases outside the gene matches: 11. This CDR3 is built from 16 residues. Germline V lookup: CDR1 SGHVS, CDR2 FQNEAQ. The CDR3 is CASSLRSGQEQTPLHF. CDR3 nucleotide sequence: TGTGCCAGCAGCTTACGGTCGGGACAGGAACAGACACCCCTCCACTTT. Combining the CDR3 with reference TRBV7-8 and TRBJ1-6 gives the whole variable domain GAGVSQSPRYKVAKRGQDVALRCDPISGHVSLFWYQQALGQGPEFLTYFQNEAQLDKSGLPSDRFFAERPEGSVSTLKIQRTQQEDSAVYLCASSLRSGQEQTPLHFGNGTRLTVT.

The sample holds one count of this clonotype. The chain employs TRBV4-1 and TRBJ1-2; TRBD1 is a possible D gene (6 bases). The CDR3 is 15 residues long. Between the trimmed V and J ends, which lost 1 base and 4 bases, there was a span of 13 bases. Germline-derived CDR1 and CDR2 are MGHRA and YSYEKL. CDR3: CASSQGDGRGYGYTF. The CDR3 region has the DNA TGCGCCAGCAGCCAAGGGGATGGCAGGGGCTATGGCTACACCTTC.

This clonotype was seen a few times. The chain recombines TRBV7-2 with TRBJ2-7; 7 nucleotides align to TRBD1. V gave up 7 bases and J gave up 0 bases; unmatched junction bases: 6. CDR1 is SGHTA and CDR2 is FQGNSA in the germline V gene. This CDR3 is 14 amino acids long. In DNA form, the CDR3 reads TGTGCCAGCACCCGGGACAGTCCCTCCTACGAGCAGTACTTC. Its protein is CASTRDSPSYEQYF.

Ten or more counts support this clonotype. Written as DNA, the CDR3 is TGTGCCAGCAGCTCGGGACTAGCGGGGGCCTACGAGCAGTACTTC. Translating gives CASSSGLAGAYEQYF. The V gene is TRBV7-2, the J gene TRBJ2-7, with 14 bases that match TRBD2. Germline V gives CDR1 SGHTA, CDR2 FQGNSA. The CDR3 consists of 15 residues. J gave up 2 bases and V 4 bases, and 1 base lay outside the gene matches. The whole variable domain, remainder taken from reference TRBV7-2 and TRBJ2-7, is GAGVSQSPSNKVTEKGKDVELRCDPISGHTALYWYRQSLGQGLEFLIYFQGNSAPDKSGLPSDRFSAERTGGSVSTLTIQRTQQEDSAVYLCASSSGLAGAYEQYFGPGTRLTVT.

This clonotype was seen at least ten times. The chain is built from TRBV7-2 and TRBJ2-7; no firm D call. Germline CDR1 reads SGHTA; CDR2 reads FQGNSA. V was trimmed by 5 bases and J by 1 base, leaving 9 bases between them. The CDR3 contains 13 residues. The CDR3 DNA follows: TGTGCCAGCAGCCCGATGGGGTCCTACGAGCAGTACTTC. Encoded protein: CASSPMGSYEQYF.

This clonotype showed up just a few times. This chain joins TRBV27 and TRBJ2-7; maybe TRBD2 (6 bases). Looked up from germline, CDR1 is MNHEY and CDR2 is SMNVEV (reference sequence). Trimming left V 5 bases short and J 6 bases short, with 17 bases between. The CDR3 is made up of 14 amino acids. CDR3 region: CASSLYWDSTEQYF. In DNA, the CDR3 is TGTGCCAGCAGTCTCTACTGGGACTCTACCGAGCAGTACTTC.

The chain joins TRBV3-1 to TRBJ2-5, with no clear D. Trimming took off 5 bases at V and 0 bases at J, with 13 bases between the two ends. This CDR3 comprises 15 residues. Germline V gene sequence: CDR1 LGHDT, CDR2 YNNKEL (reference sequence). The CDR3 is CASSTTSGYQETQYF. The CDR3 DNA follows: TGTGCCAGCAGCACCACCTCGGGCTACCAAGAGACCCAGTACTTC.

In nucleotides, the CDR3 is TGTGCCAGCAGTCCCCGGACTAGCGGGGGGGCGAATGAGCAGTTCTTC. Protein sequence: CASSPRTSGGANEQFF. The genes are TRBV2 and TRBJ2-1; 15 bases align to TRBD2. The CDR3 is made up of 16 amino acids. In germline, CDR1 is SNHLY, CDR2 FYNNEI. The V segment lost 5 bases and the J segment 7 bases; nucleotides outside the gene matches: 6.

This clonotype was counted only a few times. V and J are TRBV7-6 and TRBJ1-1; D unclear. The CDR3 has 14 amino acids. Germline lookup yields CDR1 SGHVS and CDR2 FNYEAQ. Between the trimmed V and J ends, which lost 2 bases and 7 bases, there was a span of 14 bases. The CDR3 reads CASSLTYLGNEAFF. The CDR3 nucleotides are TGTGCCAGCAGCTTAACCTACCTAGGGAATGAAGCTTTCTTT. Variable domain in full (rest from reference TRBV7-6 and TRBJ1-1): GAGVSQSPRYKVTKRGQDVALRCDPISGHVSLYWYRQALGQGPEFLTYFNYEAQQDKSGLPNDRFSAERPEGSISTLTIQRTEQRDSAMYRCASSLTYLGNEAFFGQGTRLTVV.

J is TRBJ2-3 and V is TRBV7-6, with 11 bases matching TRBD2. The V gene end was trimmed by 4 bases and the J gene end by 4 bases; junction bases not matched to a gene: 4. The CDR3 runs 15 residues. Per germline, CDR1 SGHVS and CDR2 FNYEAQ. The CDR3 sequence is CASSSLTSGADTQYF. The CDR3 DNA is TGTGCCAGCAGCTCCCTGACTAGCGGGGCAGATACGCAGTATTTT.

In its sample, this clonotype was seen a few times. The chain carries TRBV7-8 and TRBJ2-1, with 15 bases lining up with TRBD2. This CDR3 has 16 residues. CDR1 SGHVS and CDR2 FQNEAQ come from the germline V gene. V shed 5 bases, J shed 8 bases, and the junction held 7 bases outside the gene matches. The CDR3 coding sequence is TGTGCCAGCAGCCCGCGGACTAGCGGGGGGGCCGATGAGCAGTTCTTC. Protein product: CASSPRTSGGADEQFF. Together with reference TRBV7-8 and TRBJ2-1, the CDR3 gives the full variable domain: GAGVSQSPRYKVAKRGQDVALRCDPISGHVSLFWYQQALGQGPEFLTYFQNEAQLDKSGLPSDRFFAERPEGSVSTLKIQRTQQEDSAVYLCASSPRTSGGADEQFFGPGTRLTVL.

This clonotype was seen a handful of times. The chain links TRBV12-3 or TRBV12-4 to TRBJ1-2, with D possibly being TRBD1 (6 bases). V lost 6 bases to trimming and J lost 3 bases, with 14 bases between them. The CDR3 loop spans 14 amino acids. Here the CDR3 reads CASRPTGSDYGYTF. In DNA, the CDR3 is TGTGCCAGCAGACCTACAGGGAGTGACTATGGCTACACCTTC.

This clonotype was seen only a few times. The chain combines TRBV6-1 with TRBJ1-1; D unclear. The CDR3 length is 12 residues. Germline values: CDR1 MNHNS, CDR2 SASEGT. V dropped 0 bases and J dropped 7 bases, with 6 bases sitting between them. The CDR3 spells CASSEAFSEAFF. In DNA, the CDR3 is TGTGCCAGCAGTGAAGCGTTTAGTGAAGCTTTCTTT.

The rearrangement uses TRBV7-2 and TRBJ2-1; 10 bases are a match to TRBD2. In germline, CDR1 is SGHTA, CDR2 FQGNSA. The CDR3 is made up of 14 amino acids. J lost 7 bases, V lost 5 bases, and 5 bases had no gene match. CDR3 sequence (DNA): TGTGCCAGCAGCAGAGGACTAGCGGCGAATGAGCAGTTCTTC. Protein product: CASSRGLAANEQFF.

This chain links TRBV7-9 with TRBJ2-1, with D maybe TRBD2 (6 bases). Germline CDR1 SEHNR, CDR2 FQNEAQ (reference sequence). The germline V and J ends were trimmed by 1 base and 12 bases, with 7 bases remaining between them. CDR3 length: 11 amino acids. The CDR3 region is CASSLGGVQFF. The CDR3 DNA is TGTGCCAGCAGCTTAGGGGGGGTGCAGTTCTTC. Drawing the rest from reference TRBV7-9 and TRBJ2-1, the complete variable domain is DTGVSQNPRHKITKRGQNVTFRCDPISEHNRLYWYRQTLGQGPEFLTYFQNEAQLEKSRLLSDRFSAERPKGSFSTLEIQRTEQGDSAMYLCASSLGGVQFFGPGTRLTVL.

This clonotype was detected a few times. The chain couples TRBV7-9 to TRBJ1-5; TRBD1 aligns across 7 bases. Germline CDR1 reads SEHNR; CDR2 reads FQNEAQ (reference sequence). J lost 6 bases, V lost 2 bases, and 10 bases had no gene match. The length of the CDR3 is 16 residues. The CDR3 reads CASSLYGDRSAQPQHF. The CDR3 DNA follows: TGTGCCAGCAGCTTATATGGGGACAGAAGCGCTCAGCCCCAGCATTTT.

This chain links TRBV7-9 with TRBJ1-4; D remains unclear. Trimming left V 4 bases short and J 16 bases short, with 13 bases between. The germline gives CDR1 SEHNR, CDR2 FQNEAQ (reference sequence). This CDR3 has 11 residues. CDR3 bases: TGTGCCAGCAGCTCCTCGACCCGGCAGTTTTTT. This translates into CASSSSTRQFF.

This clonotype was found a few times. This chain links TRBV19 with TRBJ1-4, with D hard to call. V shed 5 bases and J shed 4 bases, with 8 bases lying between them. The CDR3 consists of 13 residues. CDR1 is LNHDA and CDR2 is SQIVND in the germline V gene (reference sequence). Written as DNA, the CDR3 is TGTGCCAGTAGTGGAGTGATTAATGAAAAACTGTTTTTT. Encoded protein: CASSGVINEKLFF.

This clonotype was recorded at least ten times. This chain links TRBV7-2 with TRBJ2-1, with a tentative D call TRBD2 (7 bases). Germline loops: CDR1 SGHTA, CDR2 FQGNSA. This CDR3 is built from 14 residues. With 1 base removed from V and 9 bases from J, the gap between germline ends came to 13 bases. The CDR3 region is CASSLVGGLSEQFF. Here the CDR3 DNA reads TGTGCCAGCAGCTTAGTGGGGGGGCTAAGTGAGCAGTTCTTC.